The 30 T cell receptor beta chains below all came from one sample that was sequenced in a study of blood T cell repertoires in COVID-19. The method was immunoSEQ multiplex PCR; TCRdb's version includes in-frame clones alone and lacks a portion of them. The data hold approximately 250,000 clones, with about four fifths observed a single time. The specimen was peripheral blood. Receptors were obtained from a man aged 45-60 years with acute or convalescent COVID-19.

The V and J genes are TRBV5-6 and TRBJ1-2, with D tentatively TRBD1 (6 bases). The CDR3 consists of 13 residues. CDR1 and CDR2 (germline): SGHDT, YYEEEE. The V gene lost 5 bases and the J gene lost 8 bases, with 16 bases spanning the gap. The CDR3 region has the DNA TGTGCCAGCAGTTTTACAGGGTCCGGCGGCTACACCTTC. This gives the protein CASSFTGSGGYTF.

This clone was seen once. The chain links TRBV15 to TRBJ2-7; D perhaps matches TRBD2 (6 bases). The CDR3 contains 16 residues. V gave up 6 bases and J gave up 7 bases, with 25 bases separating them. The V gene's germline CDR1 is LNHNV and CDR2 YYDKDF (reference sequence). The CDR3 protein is CATRDGLGPRRGEQYF. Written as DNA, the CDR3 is TGTGCCACCAGAGATGGACTCGGACCGCGGCGGGGAGAGCAGTACTTC.

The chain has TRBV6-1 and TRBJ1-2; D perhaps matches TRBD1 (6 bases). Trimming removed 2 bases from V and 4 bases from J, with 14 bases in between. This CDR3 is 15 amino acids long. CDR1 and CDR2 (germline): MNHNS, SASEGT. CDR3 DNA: TGTGCCAGCAGTGAAATTTTCCAGGGGCCCTATGGCTACACCTTC. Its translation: CASSEIFQGPYGYTF.

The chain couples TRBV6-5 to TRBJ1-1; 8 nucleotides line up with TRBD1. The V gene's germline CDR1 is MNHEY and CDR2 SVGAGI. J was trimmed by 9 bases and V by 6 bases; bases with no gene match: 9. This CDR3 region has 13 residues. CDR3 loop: CASSPDRGAKAFF. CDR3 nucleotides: TGTGCCAGCAGCCCAGACAGGGGAGCAAAAGCTTTCTTT.

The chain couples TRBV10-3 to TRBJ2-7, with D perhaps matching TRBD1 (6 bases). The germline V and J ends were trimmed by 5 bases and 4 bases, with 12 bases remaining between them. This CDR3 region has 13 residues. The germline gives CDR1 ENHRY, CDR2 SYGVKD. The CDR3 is CAISPGTHYEQYF. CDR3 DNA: TGTGCCATCAGTCCGGGGACACATTACGAGCAGTACTTC.

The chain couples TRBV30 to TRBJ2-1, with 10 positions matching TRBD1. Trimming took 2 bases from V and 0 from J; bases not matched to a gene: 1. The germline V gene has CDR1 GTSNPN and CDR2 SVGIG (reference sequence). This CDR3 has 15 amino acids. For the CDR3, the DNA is TGTGCCTGGAGTCGGGACAGGGGCTCCTACAATGAGCAGTTCTTC. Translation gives CAWSRDRGSYNEQFF.

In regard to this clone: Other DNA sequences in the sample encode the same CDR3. CDR3 protein: CASSQDSGTGNTIYF. DNA of the CDR3: TGTGCCAGCAGCCAAGACAGCGGGACTGGAAACACCATATATTTT. The rearrangement links TRBV3-1 (or the pseudogene TRBV3-2) to TRBJ1-3, with D hard to call. The CDR3 has 15 amino acids. The V end was cut by 0 bases, the J end by 2 bases, with 8 bases between. Germline CDR1 is LGHDT and CDR2 is YNNKEL (reference sequence).

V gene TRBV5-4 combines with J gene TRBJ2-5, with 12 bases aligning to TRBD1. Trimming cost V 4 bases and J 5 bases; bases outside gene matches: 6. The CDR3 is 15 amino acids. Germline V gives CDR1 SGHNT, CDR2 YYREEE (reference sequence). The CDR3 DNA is TGTGCCAGCAGCCCGAGGGACAGGGGGCCGGAGACCCAGTACTTC. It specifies CASSPRDRGPETQYF.

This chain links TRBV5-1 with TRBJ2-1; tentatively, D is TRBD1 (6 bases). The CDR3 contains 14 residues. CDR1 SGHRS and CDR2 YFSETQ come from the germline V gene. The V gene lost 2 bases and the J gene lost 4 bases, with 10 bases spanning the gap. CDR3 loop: CASSFGQTYNEQFF. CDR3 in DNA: TGCGCCAGCAGCTTCGGACAGACTTACAATGAGCAGTTCTTC.

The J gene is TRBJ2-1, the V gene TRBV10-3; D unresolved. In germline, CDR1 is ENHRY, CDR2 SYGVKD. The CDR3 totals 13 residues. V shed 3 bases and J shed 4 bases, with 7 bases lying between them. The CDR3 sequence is CAISELAYNEQFF. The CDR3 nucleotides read TGTGCCATCAGTGAACTCGCTTACAATGAGCAGTTCTTC.

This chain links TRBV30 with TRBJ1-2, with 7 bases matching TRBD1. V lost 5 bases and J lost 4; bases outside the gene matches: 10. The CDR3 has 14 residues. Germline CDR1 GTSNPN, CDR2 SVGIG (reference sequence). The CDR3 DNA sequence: TGTGCCTGGTCCCGGGACAGTTATTCCTATGGCTACACCTTC. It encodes CAWSRDSYSYGYTF.

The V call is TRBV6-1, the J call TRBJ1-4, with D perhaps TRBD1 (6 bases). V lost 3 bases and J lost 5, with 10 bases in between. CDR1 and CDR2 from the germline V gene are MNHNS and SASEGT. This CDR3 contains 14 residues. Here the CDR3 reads CASSENRGNEKLFF. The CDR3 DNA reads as TGTGCCAGCAGTGAGAATAGGGGGAATGAAAAACTGTTTTTT.

This CDR3 is CASSPRMNTEAFF. As DNA, the CDR3 is TGTGCCAGCAGCCCCCGTATGAACACTGAAGCTTTCTTT. The J gene is TRBJ1-1, the V gene TRBV7-3; D remains unclear. The CDR3 consists of 13 residues. The V and J ends lost 5 bases and 0 bases respectively, with 7 bases between them. Per germline, CDR1 SGHTA and CDR2 FQGTGA.

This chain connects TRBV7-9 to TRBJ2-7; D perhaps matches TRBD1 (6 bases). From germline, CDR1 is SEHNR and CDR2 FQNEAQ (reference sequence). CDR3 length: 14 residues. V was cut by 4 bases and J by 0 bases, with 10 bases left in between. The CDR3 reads CASSSGDTSYEQYF. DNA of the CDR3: TGTGCCAGCAGCTCCGGGGACACCTCCTACGAGCAGTACTTC.

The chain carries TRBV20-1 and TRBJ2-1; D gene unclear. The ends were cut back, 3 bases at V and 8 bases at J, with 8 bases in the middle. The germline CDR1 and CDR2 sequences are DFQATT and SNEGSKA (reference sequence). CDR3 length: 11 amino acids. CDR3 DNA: TGCAGTGCTAGCGTTGGGCATGAGCAGTTCTTC. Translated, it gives CSASVGHEQFF.

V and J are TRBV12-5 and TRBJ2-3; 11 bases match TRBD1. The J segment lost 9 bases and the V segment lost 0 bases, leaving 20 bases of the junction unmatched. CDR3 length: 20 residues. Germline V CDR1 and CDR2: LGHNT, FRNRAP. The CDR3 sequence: CASGLVLTSPWTGGLGTQYF. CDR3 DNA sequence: TGTGCTAGTGGTTTGGTGCTTACTTCACCCTGGACAGGGGGCCTTGGCACGCAGTATTTT.

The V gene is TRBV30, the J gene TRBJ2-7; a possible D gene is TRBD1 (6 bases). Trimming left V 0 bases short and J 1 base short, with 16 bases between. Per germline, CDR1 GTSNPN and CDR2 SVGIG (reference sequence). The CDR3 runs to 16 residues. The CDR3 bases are TGTGCCTGGAGTGTACTGGGCAGGGGTCGGTCCTACGAGCAGTACTTC. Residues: CAWSVLGRGRSYEQYF.

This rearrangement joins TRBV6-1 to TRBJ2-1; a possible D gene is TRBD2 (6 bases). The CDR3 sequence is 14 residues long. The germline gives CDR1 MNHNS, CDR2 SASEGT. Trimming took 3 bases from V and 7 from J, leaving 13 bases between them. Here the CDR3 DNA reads TGTGCCAGCAGTGACGCCGGAGGGTGGAATGAGCAGTTCTTC. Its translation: CASSDAGGWNEQFF.

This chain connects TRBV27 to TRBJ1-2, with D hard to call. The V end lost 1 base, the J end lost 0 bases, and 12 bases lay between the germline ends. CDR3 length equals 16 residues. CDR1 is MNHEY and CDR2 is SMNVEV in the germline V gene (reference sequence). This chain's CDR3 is CASSLYYAGSNYGYTF. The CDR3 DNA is TGTGCCAGCAGTTTATATTATGCCGGTTCTAACTATGGCTACACCTTC.

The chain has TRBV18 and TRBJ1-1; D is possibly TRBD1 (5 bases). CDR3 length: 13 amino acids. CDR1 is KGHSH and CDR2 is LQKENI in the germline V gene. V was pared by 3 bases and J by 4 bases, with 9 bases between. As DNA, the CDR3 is TGTGCCAGCTCACCGGGACTGATCACTGAAGCTTTCTTT. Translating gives CASSPGLITEAFF.

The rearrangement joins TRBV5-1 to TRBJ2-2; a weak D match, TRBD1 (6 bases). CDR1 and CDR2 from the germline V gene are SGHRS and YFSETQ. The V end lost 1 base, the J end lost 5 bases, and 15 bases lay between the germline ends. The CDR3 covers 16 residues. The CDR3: CASSLLTGQQTGELFF. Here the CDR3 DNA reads TGCGCCAGCAGCTTGCTTACAGGACAGCAAACCGGGGAGCTGTTTTTT.

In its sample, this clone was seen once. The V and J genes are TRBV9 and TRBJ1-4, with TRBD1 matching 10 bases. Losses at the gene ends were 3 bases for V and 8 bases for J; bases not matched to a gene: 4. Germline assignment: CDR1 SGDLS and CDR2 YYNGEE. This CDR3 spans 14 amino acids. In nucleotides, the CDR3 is TGTGCCAGCAGCGCCGGGACAGGGGAAGAAAAACTGTTTTTT. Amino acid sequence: CASSAGTGEEKLFF.

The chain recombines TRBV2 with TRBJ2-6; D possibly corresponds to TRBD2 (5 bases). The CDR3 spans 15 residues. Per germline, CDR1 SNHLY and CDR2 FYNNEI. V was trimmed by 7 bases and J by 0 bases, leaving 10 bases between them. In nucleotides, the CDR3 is TGTGCCAGCAAGACCGGGGTCTCTGGGGCCAACGTCCTGACTTTC. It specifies CASKTGVSGANVLTF.

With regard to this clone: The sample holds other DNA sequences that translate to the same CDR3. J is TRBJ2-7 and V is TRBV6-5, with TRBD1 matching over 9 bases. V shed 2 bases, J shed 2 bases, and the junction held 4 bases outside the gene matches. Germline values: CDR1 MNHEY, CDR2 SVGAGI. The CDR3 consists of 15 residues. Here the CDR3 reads CASSYGRTGAYEQYF. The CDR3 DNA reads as TGTGCCAGCAGTTACGGTAGGACAGGGGCCTACGAGCAGTACTTC.

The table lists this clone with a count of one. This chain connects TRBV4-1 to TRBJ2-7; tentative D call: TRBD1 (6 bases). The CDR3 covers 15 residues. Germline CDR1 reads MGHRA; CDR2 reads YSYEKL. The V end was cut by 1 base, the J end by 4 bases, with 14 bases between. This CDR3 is CASSQARQDVYEQYF. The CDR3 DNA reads TGCGCCAGCAGCCAAGCGAGACAGGATGTTTACGAGCAGTACTTC.

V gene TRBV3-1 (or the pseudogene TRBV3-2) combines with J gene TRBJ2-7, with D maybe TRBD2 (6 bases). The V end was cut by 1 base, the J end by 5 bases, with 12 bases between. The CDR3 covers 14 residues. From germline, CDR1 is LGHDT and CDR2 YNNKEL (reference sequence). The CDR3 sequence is CASSQVGSLNEQYF. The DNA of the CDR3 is TGTGCCAGCAGCCAAGTCGGGAGTCTCAACGAGCAGTACTTC.

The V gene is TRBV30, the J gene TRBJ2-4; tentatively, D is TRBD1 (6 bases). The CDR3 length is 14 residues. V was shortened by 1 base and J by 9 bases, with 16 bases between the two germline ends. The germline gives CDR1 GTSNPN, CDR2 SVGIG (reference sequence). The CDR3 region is CAWSGVGGRAIQYF. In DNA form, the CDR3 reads TGTGCCTGGAGTGGGGTAGGGGGAAGAGCCATTCAGTACTTC. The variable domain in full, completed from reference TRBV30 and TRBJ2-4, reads SQTIHQWPATLVQPVGSPLSLECTVEGTSNPNLYWYRQAAGRGLQLLFYSVGIGQISSEVPQNLSASRPQDRQFILSSKKLLLSDSGFYLCAWSGVGGRAIQYFGAGTRLSVL.

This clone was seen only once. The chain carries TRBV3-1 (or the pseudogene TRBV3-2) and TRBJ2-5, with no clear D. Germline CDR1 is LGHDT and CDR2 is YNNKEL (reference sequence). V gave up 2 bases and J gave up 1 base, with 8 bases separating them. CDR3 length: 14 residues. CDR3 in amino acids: CASSQTAGQETQYF. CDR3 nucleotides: TGTGCCAGCAGCCAAACCGCAGGCCAAGAGACCCAGTACTTC.

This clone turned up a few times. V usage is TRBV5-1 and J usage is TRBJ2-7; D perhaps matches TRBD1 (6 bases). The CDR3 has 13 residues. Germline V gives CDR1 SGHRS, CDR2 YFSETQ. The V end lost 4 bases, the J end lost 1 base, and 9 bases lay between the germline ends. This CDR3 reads CASSKQGSYEQYF. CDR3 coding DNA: TGCGCCAGCAGCAAACAGGGTTCCTACGAGCAGTACTTC.

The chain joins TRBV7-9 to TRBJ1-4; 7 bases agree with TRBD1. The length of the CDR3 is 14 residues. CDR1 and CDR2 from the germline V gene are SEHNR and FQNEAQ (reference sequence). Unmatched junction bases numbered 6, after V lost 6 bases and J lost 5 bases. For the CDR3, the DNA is TGTGCCAGCAGGGGCGGGACAGTGAATGAAAAACTGTTTTTT. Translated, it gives CASRGGTVNEKLFF.